A selection of T cell receptor beta chains follows, all from one sample in a study of T cells in Graves' hyperthyroidism and ophthalmopathy. TCRdb processed the multiplex PCR reads anew with MiXCR; each CDR3 protein has one entry. The data show around 700,000 distinct CDR3 sequences, 35% seen once. The sequencing sample was made of blood. The source of these receptors is a woman aged 40 to 50 with Graves' hyperthyroidism. Both conserved end residues are part of each CDR3. Fields, in order: J gene, V gene, D gene, clone size, CDR3 protein, CDR3 DNA. D genes are given only for firm matches. Some rows mark clone size as missing; the rest say once, few, many or name a class of expanded clone.

>TRBJ2-7|TRBV10-1|NA|NA
CASRGRQGHEQYF
TGCGCCAGCAGAGGGAGGCAGGGCCACGAGCAGTACTTC
>TRBJ2-2|TRBV7-9|TRBD2|many
CASKGTSAELFF
TGTGCCAGCAAGGGGACTAGCGCAGAGCTGTTTTTT
>TRBJ1-2|TRBV6-5|NA|once
CASSLSPGAEYGYTF
TGTGCCAGCAGTTTATCACCGGGGGCTGAATATGGCTACACCTTC
>TRBJ1-4|TRBV9|NA|NA
CASSVAQDLHEKLFF
TGTGCCAGCAGCGTAGCCCAGGATCTTCATGAAAAACTGTTTTTT
>TRBJ2-2|TRBV9|NA|many
CASSSRQEPTGELFF
TGTGCCAGCAGCTCACGACAGGAACCTACCGGGGAGCTGTTTTTT
>TRBJ1-5|TRBV29-1|NA|many
CSVVLGNQPQHF
TGCAGCGTTGTGTTGGGGAATCAGCCCCAGCATTTT
>TRBJ2-3|TRBV19|TRBD1|once
CATRDRGTDTQYF
TGTGCCACCCGGGACAGGGGGACAGATACGCAGTATTTT
>TRBJ2-7|TRBV13|NA|few
CASSSRNRDTGYEQYF
TGTGCCAGCAGCTCCCGAAACCGGGACACTGGCTACGAGCAGTACTTC
>TRBJ1-2|TRBV2|TRBD1|many
CAARTGAFGYTF
TGTGCCGCGAGGACAGGGGCTTTTGGCTACACCTTC
>TRBJ2-7|TRBV7-6|TRBD1|many
CASSTWTGTYEQYF
TGTGCCAGCAGCACGTGGACAGGTACCTACGAGCAGTACTTC
>TRBJ1-1|TRBV5-1|NA|few
CASSQDHWAGEWNTEAFF
TGCGCCAGCAGCCAAGATCATTGGGCAGGGGAATGGAACACTGAAGCTTTCTTT
>TRBJ1-1|TRBV7-9|TRBD1|NA
CASIPGGFRNTEAFF
TGTGCCAGCATCCCAGGGGGGTTCCGGAACACTGAAGCTTTCTTT
>TRBJ1-5|TRBV9|TRBD1|NA
CASSPTGQGAAQPQHF
TGTGCCAGCAGTCCAACAGGACAGGGGGCGGCTCAGCCCCAGCATTTT
>TRBJ2-2|TRBV6-1|NA|NA
CASSPAQATNTGELFF
TGTGCCAGCAGTCCCGCTCAGGCCACGAACACCGGGGAGCTGTTTTTT
>TRBJ2-1|TRBV12-3/TRBV12-4|NA|NA
CASSEAWQGESEQFF
TGTGCCAGCAGTGAAGCTTGGCAGGGAGAGAGTGAGCAGTTCTTC
>TRBJ2-6|TRBV4-3|NA|few
CASSRSAGSGANVLTF
TGCGCCAGCAGCCGGAGTGCAGGCTCTGGGGCCAACGTCCTGACTTTC
>TRBJ2-7|TRBV7-2|NA|many
CASSSGPVGYEQYF
TGTGCCAGCAGCTCCGGACCCGTGGGCTACGAGCAGTACTTC
>TRBJ2-6|TRBV2|NA|NA
CASSEYEEGPAISGANVLTF
TGTGCCAGCAGTGAATATGAAGAGGGGCCCGCGATCTCTGGGGCCAACGTCCTGACTTTC
>TRBJ2-6|TRBV7-9|NA|NA
CASSLGSPSSGANVLTF
TGTGCCAGCAGCTTGGGGAGCCCCAGCTCTGGGGCCAACGTCCTGACTTTC
>TRBJ2-7|TRBV7-9|NA|many
CASSLFQGYEQYF
TGTGCCAGCAGCTTGTTCCAGGGCTACGAGCAGTACTTC
>TRBJ2-5|TRBV24-1|TRBD2|NA
CASSYSAGGGETQYF
TGTGCCAGCAGTTACTCGGCGGGAGGGGGCGAGACCCAGTACTTC
>TRBJ1-5|TRBV7-9|TRBD1|many
CASSFTGDTQPQHF
TGTGCCAGCAGCTTTACAGGGGACACTCAGCCCCAGCATTTT
>TRBJ1-3|TRBV7-6|TRBD1|NA
CASKSLGQTAGNTIYF
TGTGCCAGCAAGTCCCTGGGACAGACTGCTGGAAACACCATATATTTT
>TRBJ1-5|TRBV10-2|NA|many
CASSEARGGEQPQHF
TGCGCCAGCAGTGAGGCCAGGGGAGGTGAACAGCCCCAGCATTTT
>TRBJ1-4|TRBV29-1|NA|few
CSVVFAQGGEKLFF
TGCAGCGTTGTTTTCGCTCAGGGCGGTGAAAAACTGTTTTTT
>TRBJ2-7|TRBV11-2|NA|NA
CASTYRGGAQYF
TGTGCCAGCACCTACAGGGGGGGGGCACAGTACTTC
>TRBJ1-1|TRBV7-3|NA|many
CASSPGGGATEAFF
TGTGCCAGCAGCCCAGGAGGGGGAGCGACTGAAGCTTTCTTT
>TRBJ1-1|TRBV15|NA|many
CATSRARAGNTEAFF
TGTGCCACCAGCAGAGCTAGGGCTGGGAACACTGAAGCTTTCTTT
>TRBJ1-2|TRBV28|NA|NA
CAIRTAGVLNYGYTF
TGTGCCATCCGGACAGCGGGCGTACTAAACTATGGCTACACCTTC
>TRBJ2-1|TRBV9|NA|NA
CASSVGGSGQFF
TGTGCCAGCAGCGTTGGGGGGTCTGGACAGTTCTTC
>TRBJ1-2|TRBV19|NA|many
CATRSATNYGYTF
TGTGCCACCAGGAGCGCCACTAACTATGGCTACACCTTC
>TRBJ1-1|TRBV5-5|NA|NA
CASTGPGTEAFF
TGTGCCAGCACCGGCCCTGGGACTGAAGCTTTCTTT
>TRBJ1-1|TRBV4-3|NA|NA
CARYTEAFF
TGCGCCAGATACACTGAAGCTTTCTTT
>TRBJ1-4|TRBV9|NA|few
CASSVGQPANEKLFF
TGTGCCAGCAGCGTAGGGCAGCCAGCTAATGAAAAACTGTTTTTT
>TRBJ1-1|TRBV2|NA|many
CASMGLSLWDTEAFF
TGTGCCAGCATGGGGCTCTCGCTTTGGGACACTGAAGCTTTCTTT
>TRBJ2-3|TRBV12-3/TRBV12-4|NA|NA
CASSVRAGAVYF
TGTGCCAGCAGCGTACGGGCAGGGGCGGTGTATTTT
>TRBJ1-2|TRBV29-1|NA|many
CSVERGSQGSSYTF
TGCAGCGTTGAGAGGGGATCGCAAGGTTCGAGCTACACCTTC
>TRBJ2-7|TRBV7-2|TRBD2|NA
CASSLNGGGAPEQYF
TGTGCCAGCAGCTTAAATGGCGGGGGGGCACCTGAGCAGTACTTC
>TRBJ1-2|TRBV28|NA|few
CASSPRSGYGYTF
TGTGCCAGCAGCCCCCGATCCGGCTATGGCTACACCTTC
>TRBJ1-2|TRBV4-1|NA|NA
CASSQTQTGGHTF
TGCGCCAGCAGCCAGACCCAGACAGGAGGCCACACCTTC